Sequencing of this T cell receptor (beta chain) was carried out in a study of blood T cell repertoires in COVID-19. In the source study's methods: Amplifying reference gene primers gave estimates of nucleated cell counts. Sequencing used immunoSEQ multiplex PCR; TCRdb keeps in-frame clones, though not all of them. V and J calls and clone size are given by that table; D and trimming were obtained from the DNA. The data show some 50,000 clones, with under 85% seen just once and 14% held by the top ten. V lost 4 bases to trimming and J lost 7 bases, with 14 bases between them. CDR3 length equals 15 residues. Per the germline V gene, CDR1 is MGHRA and CDR2 is YSYEKL.

The sample consisted of peripheral blood. V usage is TRBV4-1 and J usage is TRBJ1-6, with D possibly being TRBD1 (6 bases). The sequence was collected from a human donor in a cohort sampled during active COVID-19. The CDR3 region has the DNA TGCGCCAGCAGCCTCGGGACACTTGGAAATTCACCCCTCCACTTT. Amino acid sequence: CASSLGTLGNSPLHF.